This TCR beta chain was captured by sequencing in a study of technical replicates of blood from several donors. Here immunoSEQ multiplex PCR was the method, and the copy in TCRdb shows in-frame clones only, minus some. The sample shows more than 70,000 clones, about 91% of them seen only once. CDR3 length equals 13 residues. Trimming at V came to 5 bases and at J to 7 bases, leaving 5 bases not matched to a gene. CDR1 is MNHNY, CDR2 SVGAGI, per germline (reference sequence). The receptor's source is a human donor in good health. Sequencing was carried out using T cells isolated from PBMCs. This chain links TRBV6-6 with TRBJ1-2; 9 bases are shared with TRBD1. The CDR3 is CASSTQGAGGYTF. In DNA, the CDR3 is TGTGCCAGCAGTACACAGGGGGCGGGTGGCTACACCTTC.